Each of the 10 T cell receptor beta chains below was sequenced from the same sample in a study of blood T cell repertoires in COVID-19. Profiling relied on immunoSEQ multiplex PCR, and the TCRdb table lists in-frame clones only, not all of them. The data contain 300,000 to 400,000 clones, roughly 87% of them singletons. The sample was PBMCs or T cells enriched from blood (not recorded which). The origin of the receptors is a woman in her twenties or thirties who had recovered from COVID-19.

This chain joins TRBV30 and TRBJ2-7, with TRBD1 matching over 9 bases. With 5 bases clipped from V and 0 bases from J, the junction kept 14 bases outside the gene matches. This CDR3 has 17 amino acids. CDR1 GTSNPN and CDR2 SVGIG come from the germline V gene (reference sequence). DNA for the CDR3: TGTGCCTGGGAGGGCCTTAGGGGACAGGGATACTCCTACGAGCAGTACTTC. Encoded protein: CAWEGLRGQGYSYEQYF.

Only a few counts were recorded for this clone. This chain links TRBV9 with TRBJ2-2; 11 nucleotides align to TRBD2. The CDR3 is made up of 16 amino acids. Germline-derived CDR1 and CDR2 are SGDLS and YYNGEE. The J segment lost 5 bases and the V segment lost 4 bases, leaving 7 bases of the junction unmatched. CDR3 protein: CASSPTLAGGTGELFF. The CDR3 region has the DNA TGTGCCAGCAGCCCTACCCTAGCGGGGGGAACCGGGGAGCTGTTTTTT. Full variable domain (outside the CDR3, taken from reference TRBV9 and TRBJ2-2): DSGVTQTPKHLITATGQRVTLRCSPRSGDLSVYWYQQSLDQGLQFLIQYYNGEERAKGNILERFSAQQFPDLHSELNLSSLELGDSALYFCASSPTLAGGTGELFFGEGSRLTVL.

CDR3 amino acids: CASSLGQNSPLHF. DNA of the CDR3: TGCGCCAGCAGCTTGGGACAGAATTCACCCCTCCACTTT. The chain has TRBV5-1 and TRBJ1-6; possibly TRBD1 for D (5 bases). This CDR3 contains 13 residues. The germline V gene has CDR1 SGHRS and CDR2 YFSETQ. The V end lost 0 bases, the J end lost 7 bases, and 5 bases lay between the germline ends.

V is TRBV11-3 and J is TRBJ1-6; TRBD1 might be the D (5 bases). The V gene lost 1 base and the J gene lost 10 bases, with 11 bases spanning the gap. Germline V CDR1 and CDR2: SGHNT, YENEEA. The CDR3 spans 14 residues. The CDR3 loop reads CASSLAGKVSPLHF. The CDR3, as DNA: TGTGCCAGCAGCTTAGCAGGGAAAGTCTCACCCCTCCACTTT.

This CDR3 is CASSLAREASGNTIYF. The CDR3 coding sequence is TGTGCCAGCAGCCTGGCCCGGGAGGCCTCTGGAAACACCATATATTTT. V is TRBV9 and J is TRBJ1-3, with D unclear. Trimming stripped 4 bases from V and 0 bases from J, with 14 bases between. The CDR3 sequence is 16 residues long. CDR1 SGDLS and CDR2 YYNGEE come from the germline V gene.

The chain uses TRBV5-6 and TRBJ1-1, with unresolved D. This CDR3 has 13 residues. Germline loops: CDR1 SGHDT, CDR2 YYEEEE. V was shortened by 4 bases and J by 5 bases, with 12 bases between the two germline ends. The CDR3 coding sequence is TGTGCCAGCAGCACCCTGACCGGGACTGAAGCTTTCTTT. Translated: CASSTLTGTEAFF.

This clone showed up just once. The J gene is TRBJ2-2, the V gene TRBV27, with 7 bases matching TRBD1. The CDR3 sequence is 15 residues long. V lost 4 bases and J lost 4; bases outside the gene matches: 6. Germline values: CDR1 MNHEY, CDR2 SMNVEV (reference sequence). The CDR3 coding sequence is TGTGCCAGCAGTTCATCACAGGGGCCCACCGGGGAGCTGTTTTTT. Translation: CASSSSQGPTGELFF.

This rearrangement joins TRBV14 to TRBJ1-6; D gene uncertain. V gave up 0 bases and J gave up 3 bases, with 6 bases separating them. CDR3 length: 15 residues. Per the germline V gene, CDR1 is SGHDN and CDR2 is FVKESK. CDR3 DNA: TGTGCCAGCAGCCAAGAAGCCCTCTATAATTCACCCCTCCACTTT. Protein product: CASSQEALYNSPLHF.

V and J are TRBV9 and TRBJ2-3, with 11 nucleotides matching TRBD2. The V gene's germline CDR1 is SGDLS and CDR2 YYNGEE. This CDR3 is built from 17 residues. V gave up 0 bases and J gave up 0 bases; unmatched junction bases: 3. In nucleotides, the CDR3 is TGTGCCAGCAGCGTAGCTAGCGGGGGGTTTAGCACAGATACGCAGTATTTT. This sequence encodes CASSVASGGFSTDTQYF.

The chain links TRBV2 to TRBJ1-6, with TRBD1 as a possible D gene (5 bases). V shed 6 bases and J shed 7 bases, with 19 bases lying between them. Per the germline V gene, CDR1 is SNHLY and CDR2 is FYNNEI. The CDR3 covers 16 residues. Here the CDR3 reads CASSLVKLTANSPLHF. CDR3 nucleotide sequence: TGTGCCAGCAGCCTCGTAAAATTGACAGCAAATTCACCCCTCCACTTT.